This note documents a single TCR beta chain sequence. Germline V lookup: CDR1 LNHNV, CDR2 YYDKDF (reference sequence). Trimming stripped 5 bases from V and 0 bases from J, with 17 bases between. The CDR3 has 17 residues. Seattle-derived patients entered the study during active infection and were followed longitudinally. These data belong to a study of blood T cell repertoires in COVID-19. This table comes from immunoSEQ multiplex PCR, and its TCRdb copy is limited to in-frame clones, with some not included. The top ten clones hold approximately 12% of a sample with 270,000 or so clones, 86% of them seen once.

This receptor was identified in a woman in her 30s with COVID-19, enrolled during active disease. The chain combines TRBV15 with TRBJ2-4; D perhaps matches TRBD2 (5 bases). Sequencing used peripheral blood. Here the CDR3 reads CATSGRLSGLAKNIQYF. Here the CDR3 DNA reads TGTGCCACCAGCGGGCGTCTCAGTGGACTAGCCAAAAACATTCAGTACTTC.